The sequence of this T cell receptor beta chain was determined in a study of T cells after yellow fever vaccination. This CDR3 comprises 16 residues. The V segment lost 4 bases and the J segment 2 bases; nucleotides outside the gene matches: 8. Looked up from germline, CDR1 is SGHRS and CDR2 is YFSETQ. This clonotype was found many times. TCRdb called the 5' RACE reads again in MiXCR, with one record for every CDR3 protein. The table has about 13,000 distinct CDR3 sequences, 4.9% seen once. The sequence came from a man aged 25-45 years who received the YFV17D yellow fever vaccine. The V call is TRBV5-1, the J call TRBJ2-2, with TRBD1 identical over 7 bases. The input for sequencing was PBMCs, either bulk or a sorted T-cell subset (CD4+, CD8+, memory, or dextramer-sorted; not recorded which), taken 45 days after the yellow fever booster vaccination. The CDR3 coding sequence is TGCGCCAGCAGCCTCTACCGGGACAGTAACACCGGGGAGCTGTTTTTT. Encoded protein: CASSLYRDSNTGELFF.